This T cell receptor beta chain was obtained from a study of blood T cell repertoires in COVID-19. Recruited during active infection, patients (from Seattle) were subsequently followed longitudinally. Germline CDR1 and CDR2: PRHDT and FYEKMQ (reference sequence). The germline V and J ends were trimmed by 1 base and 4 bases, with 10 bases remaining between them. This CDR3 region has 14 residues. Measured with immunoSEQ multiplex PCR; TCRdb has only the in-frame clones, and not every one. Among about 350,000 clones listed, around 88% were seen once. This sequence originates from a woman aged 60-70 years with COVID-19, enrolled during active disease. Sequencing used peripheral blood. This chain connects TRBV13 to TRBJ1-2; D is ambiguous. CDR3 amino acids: CASSLESASYGYTF. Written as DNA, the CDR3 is TGTGCCAGCAGCTTAGAGTCTGCCAGCTATGGCTACACCTTC.